Below, 24 T cell receptor beta chains from the same sample are listed, as sequenced in a study of T cells after yellow fever vaccination (dated by TCRdb to between 2018 and 2021). The sample's treatment or condition label, decoded: live attenuated yellow fever vaccine strain. The library was produced with 5' RACE. TCRdb shows the sequencer as Illumina HiSeq 2500. The public reads were quality trimmed at Q25 with fastp and then assembled into clones with MiXCR by TCRdb, keeping productive beta chains. Rows with one shared CDR3 protein collapse into an entry with the most common genes and DNA. The sample table shows roughly 110,000 distinct CDR3 sequences, and roughly 8.9% are seen once. Of the sample, roughly 27% falls within the top ten clones. The material sequenced was CD8+ T cells sorted from PBMCs, taken 45 days after the yellow fever booster vaccination. The source of these receptors is a man younger than 45 who received the YFV17D yellow fever vaccine.

This clonotype has ten or more counts. This chain joins TRBV7-3 and TRBJ2-1; possible D gene TRBD2, 6 bases. From germline, CDR1 is SGHTA and CDR2 FQGTGA. This CDR3 spans 14 amino acids. The ends were cut back, 5 bases at V and 9 bases at J, with 17 bases in the middle. The chain's CDR3 is CASSPGPEEGEQFF. The CDR3 nucleotides are TGTGCCAGCAGCCCTGGGCCCGAGGAGGGTGAGCAGTTCTTC.

This clonotype was recorded at least ten times. The gene calls are TRBV12-3 or TRBV12-4 and TRBJ2-5, with D perhaps TRBD2 (5 bases). Trimming left V 4 bases short and J 7 bases short, with 10 bases between. This CDR3 is 12 amino acids long. CDR3: CASSSGGLTQYF. The CDR3, as DNA: TGTGCCAGCAGTTCGGGCGGGCTGACCCAGTACTTC.

This clonotype occurred a few times. The V and J genes are TRBV7-9 and TRBJ2-5, with D tentatively TRBD1 or TRBD2 (5 bases each). Trimming stripped 5 bases from V and 5 bases from J, with 18 bases between. The CDR3 runs 15 residues. Germline-derived CDR1 and CDR2 are SEHNR and FQNEAQ (reference sequence). The CDR3: CASSQGPLDGETQYF. The CDR3 DNA is TGTGCCAGCAGCCAGGGACCCTTAGATGGGGAGACCCAGTACTTC.

Many counts were recorded for this clonotype. The chain recombines TRBV7-8 with TRBJ2-5, with D unclear. Germline-derived CDR1 and CDR2 are SGHVS and FQNEAQ. V was clipped by 5 bases and J by 3 bases, with 13 bases between them. This CDR3 spans 14 amino acids. DNA for the CDR3: TGTGCCAGCAGCCCCCTCAGAGCCAAAGAGACCCAGTACTTC. It encodes CASSPLRAKETQYF.

This clonotype was seen repeatedly, ten times or more. The chain uses TRBV11-2 and TRBJ2-3, with a weak D call TRBD1 (5 bases). Germline assignment: CDR1 SGHAT and CDR2 FQNNGV. The V and J ends lost 7 bases and 2 bases respectively, with 16 bases between them. The CDR3 is 15 residues long. The DNA of the CDR3 is TGTGCCAGCACCGCAGCAGGGTTCCACACAGATACGCAGTATTTT. Protein product: CASTAAGFHTDTQYF.

This clonotype was picked up many times. V is TRBV2 and J is TRBJ1-2, with a tentative D call TRBD1 (6 bases). This CDR3 spans 13 amino acids. V was cut by 7 bases and J by 6 bases, with 15 bases left in between. In germline, CDR1 is SNHLY, CDR2 FYNNEI. The CDR3 DNA follows: TGTGCCAGCACCTTAGGCGGGGGGCATGGCTACACCTTC. The encoded protein is CASTLGGGHGYTF.

This clonotype occurred many times. The chain combines TRBV6-6 with TRBJ2-1; tentatively, D is TRBD1 (5 bases). Trimming shortened V by 5 bases and J by 7 bases, and 12 bases separated the two germline ends. CDR1 MNHNY and CDR2 SVGAGI come from the germline V gene (reference sequence). The CDR3 extends over 13 amino acids. Written as DNA, the CDR3 is TGTGCCAGCAGTGGGGCCCCGCTGAATGAGCAGTTCTTC. Residues: CASSGAPLNEQFF.

This clonotype was observed a handful of times. This sequence joins TRBV9 and TRBJ2-3; the D is unclear. V was shortened by 0 bases and J by 6 bases, with 8 bases between the two germline ends. Looked up from germline, CDR1 is SGDLS and CDR2 is YYNGEE. CDR3 length equals 13 residues. The DNA of the CDR3 is TGTGCCAGCAGCGTAGCGGCGCCGGATACGCAGTATTTT. It yields the protein CASSVAAPDTQYF.

The V gene is TRBV20-1, the J gene TRBJ2-7; 13 positions match TRBD2. The CDR3 runs 17 residues. With 3 bases clipped from V and 3 bases from J, the junction kept 11 bases outside the gene matches. Germline CDR1 and CDR2: DFQATT and SNEGSKA (reference sequence). CDR3 residues: CSARARDRTSGSYEQYF. The CDR3 DNA is TGCAGTGCTAGGGCTCGGGACAGGACTAGCGGGAGCTACGAGCAGTACTTC.

V usage is TRBV10-3 and J usage is TRBJ2-7, with 10 nucleotides matching TRBD1. Trimming removed 5 bases from V and 3 bases from J; junction bases left unmatched: 10. Germline CDR1 reads ENHRY; CDR2 reads SYGVKD. There are 16 residues in the CDR3. CDR3 region: CAISYYPGQGSYEQYF. The CDR3 DNA is TGTGCCATCAGTTATTATCCGGGACAGGGGAGCTACGAGCAGTACTTC.

This clonotype was found many times. This chain connects TRBV6-5 to TRBJ1-4; D remains unclear. The CDR3 extends over 15 amino acids. Germline V gene lookup returns CDR1 MNHEY and CDR2 SVGAGI. Trimming stripped 4 bases from V and 8 bases from J, with 17 bases between. This CDR3 reads CASSSTRASGEKLFF. CDR3 coding DNA: TGTGCCAGCAGTTCGACGAGGGCGTCCGGCGAAAAACTGTTTTTT.

This clonotype was counted ten times or more. The chain couples TRBV4-1 to TRBJ2-1, with a possible D match to TRBD2 (6 bases). The germline gives CDR1 MGHRA, CDR2 YSYEKL. V was cut by 1 base and J by 9 bases, with 13 bases left in between. This CDR3 has 14 residues. The CDR3 DNA sequence: TGCGCCAGCAGCCAAGGAGGCGGGGCCCTTGAGCAGTTCTTC. This gives the protein CASSQGGGALEQFF.

The sample holds many counts of this clonotype. The V gene is TRBV4-3, the J gene TRBJ2-5; TRBD1 might be the D (5 bases). The CDR3 spans 20 residues. Trimming shortened V by 0 bases and J by 4 bases, and 27 bases separated the two germline ends. Germline V CDR1 and CDR2: LGHNA, YSLEER. The CDR3 spells CASSQDLVGSTERVRETQYF. CDR3 sequence (DNA): TGCGCCAGCAGCCAAGATCTCGTGGGGTCGACAGAACGGGTTCGAGAGACCCAGTACTTC.

This clonotype appeared many times. The genes are TRBV15 and TRBJ2-7; D might be TRBD1 (5 bases). The CDR3 covers 18 residues. The V and J ends lost 5 bases and 3 bases respectively, with 26 bases between them. CDR1 LNHNV and CDR2 YYDKDF come from the germline V gene (reference sequence). The CDR3 region has the DNA TGTGCCACCAGCTCCACCCAGGCCCCGACAGTTCCTTTCTACGAGCAGTACTTC. Translation: CATSSTQAPTVPFYEQYF.

The chain combines TRBV30 with TRBJ1-2; 10 bases map to TRBD1. This CDR3 is built from 15 residues. CDR1 GTSNPN and CDR2 SVGIG come from the germline V gene (reference sequence). Trimming removed 3 bases from V and 8 bases from J; junction bases left unmatched: 12. The CDR3 DNA reads as TGTGCCTGGAGCGATACCATGACAGGGGGCCGGGGCTACACCTTC. Its protein is CAWSDTMTGGRGYTF.

The table lists this clonotype with a few counts. The rearrangement links TRBV28 to TRBJ1-1, with D unresolved. V was shortened by 3 bases and J by 0 bases, with 11 bases between the two germline ends. Per germline, CDR1 MDHEN and CDR2 SYDVKM. The CDR3 runs 15 residues. The CDR3 spells CASSFLGSLNTEAFF. Written as DNA, the CDR3 is TGTGCCAGCAGTTTTCTGGGCAGCTTGAACACTGAAGCTTTCTTT.

This clonotype came up a few times. It is likely a read error, because the conserved phenylalanine at the end of the CDR3 is missing. The CDR3 bases are TGTGCCAGCAGCCCGAACGCACCGACAGAGTCCTATAATTCACCCCTCCACCTT. It encodes CASSPNAPTESYNSPLHL. J is TRBJ1-6 and V is TRBV7-6; tentatively, D is TRBD1 (5 bases). Trimming stripped 5 bases from V and 1 base from J, with 18 bases between. This CDR3 region has 18 residues. Germline CDR1 SGHVS, CDR2 FNYEAQ.

The table lists this clonotype with many counts. The V gene is TRBV7-2, the J gene TRBJ1-5, with D possibly matching TRBD1 (6 bases). Trimming shortened V by 1 base and J by 4 bases, and 17 bases separated the two germline ends. The CDR3 runs 17 residues. From germline, CDR1 is SGHTA and CDR2 FQGNSA. The DNA for the CDR3 is TGTGCCAGCAGCTTAGTTGGGGGGGCTTATTCAAATCAGCCCCAGCATTTT. As protein: CASSLVGGAYSNQPQHF.

This clonotype was counted ten times or more. V gene TRBV6-1 combines with J gene TRBJ2-7; 9 nucleotides align to TRBD1. Germline trimming cut 5 bases from V and 4 bases from J; bases unmatched to any gene: 6. The CDR3 extends over 14 amino acids. Germline V gene data show CDR1 as MNHNS and CDR2 as SASEGT. CDR3 sequence reads: CASSPGGQGYEQYF. DNA for the CDR3: TGTGCCAGCAGTCCCGGGGGACAGGGTTACGAGCAGTACTTC.

At least ten counts were recorded for this clonotype. The CDR3 reads CSVRAWAQYF. The CDR3, as DNA: TGCAGCGTTCGGGCTTGGGCGCAGTATTTT. The chain recombines TRBV29-1 with TRBJ2-3; no reliable D call. The CDR3 runs to 10 residues. Trimming removed 5 bases at V and 10 bases at J, with 10 bases between. From germline, CDR1 is SQVTM and CDR2 ANQGSEA.

This clonotype came up many times. CDR3 coding DNA: TGTGCCACCAGCAGAGCGACCGGGACACCTTTCTCTGGGGCCAACGTCCTGACTTTC. This codes for CATSRATGTPFSGANVLTF. The rearrangement joins TRBV15 to TRBJ2-6; D possibly corresponds to TRBD1 (6 bases). Germline V lookup: CDR1 LNHNV, CDR2 YYDKDF (reference sequence). The CDR3 length is 19 residues. The V and J ends lost 1 base and 0 bases respectively, with 16 bases between them.

This clonotype was seen more than once but under ten times. V usage is TRBV9 and J usage is TRBJ2-1; TRBD2 aligns across 8 bases. CDR3 length equals 14 residues. V lost 2 bases, J lost 3 bases, and 1 base stayed unmatched. The germline gives CDR1 SGDLS, CDR2 YYNGEE. In nucleotides, the CDR3 is TGTGCCAGCAGCGTTAGCGGGGTCTACAATGAGCAGTTCTTC. This codes for CASSVSGVYNEQFF.

This clonotype was counted ten times or more. The chain couples TRBV29-1 to TRBJ1-2; weak D call: TRBD1 (5 bases). In germline, CDR1 is SQVTM, CDR2 ANQGSEA. The CDR3 is 10 residues long. In DNA form, the CDR3 reads TGCAGTGTGTCAGGGTATGGCTACACCTTC. It translates to CSVSGYGYTF.

This clonotype has ten or more counts. An end of the junction does not agree with germline; a read error may underlie this. The V and J genes are TRBV5-1 and TRBJ2-7; a weak D match, TRBD1 (5 bases). Germline CDR1 reads SGHRS; CDR2 reads YFSETQ. The length of the CDR3 is 12 residues. Here the CDR3 reads CASSDDSYEQYF. CDR3 sequence (DNA): TGTGCCAGCAGCGACGACAGCTACGAGCAGTACTTC. Full variable domain (remainder filled in from reference TRBV5-1 and TRBJ2-7): KAGVTQTPRYLIKTRGQQVTLSCSPISGHRSVSWYQQTPGQGLQFLFEYFSETQRNKGNFPGRFSGRQFSNSRSEMNVSTLELGDSALYLCASSDDSYEQYFGPGTRLTVT.